This entry concerns a single T cell receptor beta chain. The germline gives CDR1 MNHEY, CDR2 SVGEGT. The CDR3 spans 15 residues. V was clipped by 8 bases and J by 7 bases; unmatched bases: 9. Time point given: newly diagnosed GD, antithyroid drugs for less than 3 months. PBMC-derived RNA was used for the TCR library. Sequencing libraries for TCR beta were prepared with iRepertoire HTBI primers and Arm-PCR of CDR3 regions. MiXCR was run by TCRdb on the multiplex PCR reads, yielding one entry per CDR3 protein. The sample gives roughly 380,000 distinct CDR3 sequences, approximately 15% of which show up once; 25% to 30% is in the top ten. These data originate in a study of regulatory T cells in long-lasting Graves disease. These data are also associated with another study on T cells in Graves' hyperthyroidism and ophthalmopathy.

The specimen was peripheral blood mononuclear cells (PBMCs), collected at new diagnosis, from a patient treated with antithyroid drugs. The genes are TRBV6-2 or TRBV6-3 and TRBJ1-6; 9 bases agree with TRBD1. This clonotype was obtained from a man aged 35 to 55 with Graves disease. The CDR3 protein is CASRDRALINSPLHF. CDR3 nucleotide sequence: TGTGCCAGCCGGGACAGGGCCCTCATCAATTCACCCCTCCACTTT.